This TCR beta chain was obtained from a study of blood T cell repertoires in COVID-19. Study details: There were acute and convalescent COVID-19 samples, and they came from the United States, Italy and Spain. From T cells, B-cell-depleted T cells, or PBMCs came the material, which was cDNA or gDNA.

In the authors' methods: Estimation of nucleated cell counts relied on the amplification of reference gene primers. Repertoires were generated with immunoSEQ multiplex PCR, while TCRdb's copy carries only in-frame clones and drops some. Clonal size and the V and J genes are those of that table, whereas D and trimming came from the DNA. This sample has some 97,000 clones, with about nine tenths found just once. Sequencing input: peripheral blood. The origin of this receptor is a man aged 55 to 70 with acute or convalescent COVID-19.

This CDR3 reads CASSWDSLYGAFF. As DNA, the CDR3 is TGTGCCAGCAGTTGGGACAGCCTTTATGGAGCTTTCTTT. The chain joins TRBV12-3 or TRBV12-4 to TRBJ1-1; 7 bases line up with TRBD1. V shed 4 bases, J shed 10 bases, and the junction held 9 bases outside the gene matches. The CDR3 has 13 amino acids.